What follows describes a single T cell receptor beta chain. At least ten counts were recorded for this clonotype. This clone's antigen is unknown. No qualities accompany the bases; no much larger clone lies one base away. The protocol used for the library was PCR. Sequencing relied on a NextSeq 500. Bulk TCR libraries were made following a previously described method, with the TCR primers given in Table S5. Purification of total RNA was performed with the Qiagen AllPrep DNA/RNA kit. Before any analysis, reads coming from multiple sequencing runs of the same library were combined into one pool. The paper's processing steps were these. Only reads with exact TCR constant sequence were kept, trimmed to 150 nt, and grouped by their 12-nt molecular barcodes. Reads inside each barcode group were sub-clustered using a 15% Levenshtein threshold, and a quality-weighted consensus sequence was constructed for each RNA molecule. Non-functional sequences were filtered out, along with any lower-count sequence sitting one edit away from another sequence. Based on a fit of two negative binomial distributions, barcode sub-clusters having less than 20% of the maximum read count were discarded. Using fastp at Q25 and MiXCR, TCRdb reprocessed the public reads and kept productive beta chains. Every distinct CDR3 protein forms one entry, paired with its most common genes and DNA. The V and J calls were determined by TCRdb, not by the authors. In this sample the table shows approximately 40,000 distinct CDR3 sequences, 20% to 25% of which occur a single time. The ten largest clones add up to around 0.96% of the sample.

This sample was taken from a study of molecular identifiers for immune sequencing clone quantification (dated by TCRdb to 2016 to 2019). Describing the broader study: For a replicate experiment, the RNA from either 20,000 or 100,000 naive CD8 T cells was divided into five aliquots, and four of those aliquots went on to sequencing. The study was a methods study using CD8 T cells to benchmark molecular-identifier clustering-based TCR repertoire sequencing (MIDCIRS) and TCR RNA copy counting.

The study at large found these results: In CMV-specific effector cells, clones with more than 20 RNA copies accounted for over 97% of molecules, whereas in naive cells such clones accounted for under 1%. Highly expanded clone sizes could be underestimated if identical TCR molecules share a barcode. Modeling estimated roughly 3 recovered TCR RNA copies per cell, compared with around 9.7 by digital PCR, which implies roughly 29% capture efficiency. Spiked-in Jurkat TCR RNA equivalent to a single cell was reported to be detectable even among approximately 1 million naive CD8 T cells. The naive libraries included spiked-in Jurkat TCR RNA (fewer than eleven copies' worth), and this Jurkat TCR RNA is not part of the donor repertoire. When barcode sub-clustering was left out, chimeric consensus sequences inflated TCR diversity, with chimeras reaching as high as 47%.

V drops 4 bases and J drops 4 bases, leaving 11 bases in between. CDR1 and CDR2 are read off the germline V gene as MDHEN and SYDVKM. Including cysteine and phenylalanine, the CDR3 has 13 amino acids. Only CDR3 DNA remains: 39 bases, in frame from the first base. Libraries of naive CD8 T cells were generated from roughly 21,000 to 960,000 sorted cells, with 10%, 30% or 50% of the purified RNA used. Naive CD8 T cells were FACS-sorted as CD8+CD4-CCR7+CD45RA+ on a BD FACSAria II into RLT Plus buffer. To test detection sensitivity, Jurkat RNA equivalent to roughly nine TCR copies was spiked into samples of roughly 18,000-1,000,000 naive CD8 T cells. CD8 T cells were enriched using RosetteSep CD8+ T Cell Enrichment Cocktail and Ficoll-Paque, and the enriched cells then underwent ACK red cell lysis.

The chain is encoded by TRBV28 joined to TRBJ2-7; tentative D gene TRBD1, with 5 bases matching. This TCR was recovered from a human donor in good health. Some libraries in this study had Jurkat cell RNA spiked in. The source material was naive CD8+ T cells from blood, with Jurkat cell RNA spiked in. The cell subset or site label here, explained by the study, means: FACS-sorted CD8+CD4-CCR7+CD45RA+ naive T cells. Here is the DNA: TGTGCCAGCAGTTCCGACAGAAGTTACGAGCAGTACTTC. Its coded protein is CASSSDRSYEQYF.